The sequence of this T cell receptor beta chain was determined in a study of CXCR3-negative and CXCR3-positive naive CD8 T cells. Findings and limits, study-wide: TRB CDR3s were more hydrophobic in CXCR3-positive than in CXCR3-negative naive cells.

Germline CDR1 and CDR2: WSHSY and SAAADI. The CDR3 contains 15 residues. Turning to this clonotype: The antigen is undetermined.

The authors made the TRB cDNA libraries by 5' RACE using UMI labels. One entry per CDR3 protein, without DNA, is what TCRdb gives after re-calling the 5' RACE reads. The table counts roughly 130,000 distinct CDR3 sequences; under 0.75% lies in the top ten. This TCR was sampled from a human donor in good health. Some clones in this sample may be carry-over from other donors' samples. The sample consisted of naive CXCR3+ CD8+ T cells from blood. The subset is: CD45RO-CCR7+CD27+CD95- naive CD8+ T cells expressing CXCR3 (TNR3+). This sequence joins TRBV10-2 and TRBJ2-7. The CDR3 loop reads CASSAADHPLYEQYF.